This T cell receptor beta chain stems from a study of T cells after yellow fever vaccination (dated by TCRdb to the late 2010s). Regarding the study in general: The SMART-Seq v4 Ultra Low Input RNA kit was used to prepare libraries from fractions with low cell numbers. Bulk TCR alpha and beta repertoires were sequenced longitudinally to track T-cell clones before and after primary and booster YFV17D yellow fever vaccination. Two healthy male donors, one aged 18 to 30 and one aged 30 to 39 years, were included in the cohort. Bulk PBMC replicates and cell subsets were isolated from blood drawn at multiple timepoints before and after both primary and secondary immunization. General findings and caveats noted by the study authors: The secondary T-cell response was found to be weaker but faster than the primary response, with a peak reached on day 5 rather than on day 15. A small fraction of clonotypes showed up in both the CD4 and CD8 compartments, probably as a result of convergent recombination. Only a couple of donors were included in the study, so the extent to which the findings can be generalized is limited. FACS-sorted repertoires could contain abundant contaminating clonotypes from the bulk population, so computational filtering was required. After the booster, most of the clones that had expanded following primary vaccination were detected again (approximately 95% of CD4 and around 90% of CD8), which suggests that memory was broadly maintained.

TCR cDNA was made using 5'RACE template switching, a step that added a universal primer site and unique molecular identifiers. Priming of cDNA synthesis was performed from both the TCR alpha and TCR beta constant segments. Libraries were amplified in two PCR steps, with sample barcodes and sequencing adapters added in the second step. Sequencing of libraries was done on Illumina HiSeq 2500 (2x100 bp) or NovaSeq (2x150 bp). The authors' pipeline ran thus. MIGEC handled demultiplexing of reads and collapsing into UMI consensus sequences, while MiXCR performed V(D)J alignment. Vaccine-responding clonotypes were defined with edgeR using replicate PBMC samples, requiring FDR below 0.01 and a log2 fold change above 5 up to day 15. Each bulk clonotype was labeled CD4 or CD8 based on which sequenced repertoire, CD4 or CD8, contained the clonotype at higher abundance. The raw public data were reprocessed by TCRdb itself: fastp quality trimming at Q25, MiXCR clonotype calling, in-frame beta chains only. Rows matching on CDR3 protein sequence are summarized as one entry with the most common DNA and genes. TCRdb, not the authors, supplied the V and J calls. The sample profile shows around 590,000 distinct CDR3 sequences; 12% of them were found once. The ten largest clones capture 15% of the sample.

This clonotype occurred a few times. Its cognate antigen has yet to be identified. Within one base of it there is no much larger clone, and no base qualities were kept. Interpreted using the paper, the treatment or condition label stands for: live attenuated yellow fever vaccine strain. At each blood-draw timepoint, two biological replicates of bulk PBMCs were collected. PBMCs were isolated from peripheral blood using a standard Ficoll-Paque protocol. TriZol was used to extract RNA from bulk PBMCs, from CD4 and CD8 fractions, and from dextramer-positive and dextramer-negative fractions. Trimming takes 0 bases from V and 6 bases from J, and the germline ends sit 7 bases apart. Counted from cysteine to phenylalanine, this CDR3 has 13 amino acids. Left in the record is the CDR3 DNA by itself, 39 bases read in frame from the first base. CDR1 and CDR2 are drawn from the germline V gene: SGDLS, YYNGEE.

The input for sequencing was PBMCs, taken on the day of the yellow fever booster vaccination. Rearrangement joined TRBV9 to TRBJ2-1, and possibly TRBD2, on 5 matching bases. The sequence was obtained from a man in his thirties or forties who received the YFV17D yellow fever vaccine. The nucleotide sequence is given as TGTGCCAGCAGCGTAGCCGGGGTCAATGAGCAGTTCTTC. It is translated as CASSVAGVNEQFF. Extended through the reference TRBV9 and TRBJ2-1 proteins, this CDR3 yields the full variable domain: DSGVTQTPKHLITATGQRVTLRCSPRSGDLSVYWYQQSLDQGLQFLIQYYNGEERAKGNILERFSAQQFPDLHSELNLSSLELGDSALYFCASSVAGVNEQFFGPGTRLTVL.